A selection of T cell receptor beta chains follows, all from one sample in a study of blood T cell repertoires in COVID-19. The protocol was immunoSEQ multiplex PCR, while the TCRdb copy is restricted to in-frame clones and leaves out a portion. This sample has about 170,000 clones, with under 90% found just once. The material sequenced was peripheral blood. The origin of the receptors is an elderly woman with acute or convalescent COVID-19. CDR3s leave out the opening cysteine and the closing phenylalanine or tryptophan. Each record gives: V gene, CDR3 length, D gene, J gene, CDR3 protein. The D gene is left open where the match is weak.

V gene: TRBV9
CDR3 length: 14
D gene: TRBD2
J gene: TRBJ2-3
CDR3 protein: ASSGGLAGTTDTQY

V gene: TRBV29-1
CDR3 length: 12
D gene: TRBD1
J gene: TRBJ2-5
CDR3 protein: SVETTGGYETQY

V gene: TRBV15
CDR3 length: 12
D gene: TRBD1
J gene: TRBJ2-5
CDR3 protein: ATSSRGQGETQY

V gene: TRBV19
CDR3 length: 13
D gene: TRBD1
J gene: TRBJ1-5
CDR3 protein: ASSKLDRVNQPQH

V gene: TRBV19
CDR3 length: 14
D gene: TRBD2
J gene: TRBJ2-1
CDR3 protein: ASSSDGAGGGNEQF

V gene: TRBV28
CDR3 length: 12
D gene: TRBD1
J gene: TRBJ1-4
CDR3 protein: ASSLTGANEKLF

V gene: TRBV30
CDR3 length: 13
D gene: .
J gene: TRBJ2-4
CDR3 protein: AWSVPGVAKNIQY

V gene: TRBV9
CDR3 length: 15
D gene: TRBD1
J gene: TRBJ2-7
CDR3 protein: ASSVGGGQGGFYEQY

V gene: TRBV6-2/TRBV6-3
CDR3 length: 13
D gene: TRBD1
J gene: TRBJ1-4
CDR3 protein: ASSYPTGSDEKLF

V gene: TRBV20-1
CDR3 length: 12
D gene: TRBD2
J gene: TRBJ2-1
CDR3 protein: SASRGGAGNEQF

V gene: TRBV6-6
CDR3 length: 11
D gene: .
J gene: TRBJ2-5
CDR3 protein: ASSYGLAETQY

V gene: TRBV19
CDR3 length: 13
D gene: TRBD1
J gene: TRBJ1-6
CDR3 protein: ASSTGQGRNSPLH

V gene: TRBV9
CDR3 length: 13
D gene: TRBD2
J gene: TRBJ2-1
CDR3 protein: ASSGELAGGNEQF

V gene: TRBV6-6
CDR3 length: 13
D gene: .
J gene: TRBJ1-1
CDR3 protein: ASSYSAGMNTEAF

V gene: TRBV7-9
CDR3 length: 13
D gene: TRBD1
J gene: TRBJ2-7
CDR3 protein: ASSLLGQGQHEQY

V gene: TRBV2
CDR3 length: 11
D gene: .
J gene: TRBJ2-3
CDR3 protein: ASRRDRTDTQY

V gene: TRBV6-1
CDR3 length: 13
D gene: .
J gene: TRBJ1-2
CDR3 protein: ASSEIDRSYYGYT

V gene: TRBV10-3
CDR3 length: 15
D gene: TRBD1
J gene: TRBJ1-6
CDR3 protein: AISVGQGGPQNSPLH

V gene: TRBV7-8
CDR3 length: 13
D gene: TRBD1
J gene: TRBJ2-4
CDR3 protein: ASSQGTGTKNIQY

V gene: TRBV5-8
CDR3 length: 13
D gene: .
J gene: TRBJ1-4
CDR3 protein: ASSLGATTNEKLF

V gene: TRBV6-2/TRBV6-3
CDR3 length: 13
D gene: TRBD1
J gene: TRBJ2-1
CDR3 protein: ASSWRDRSYNEQF

V gene: TRBV5-4
CDR3 length: 13
D gene: TRBD1
J gene: TRBJ2-1
CDR3 protein: ASSGQGSANNEQF

V gene: TRBV5-4
CDR3 length: 11
D gene: .
J gene: TRBJ1-1
CDR3 protein: ASSLARFTEAF

V gene: TRBV6-5
CDR3 length: 12
D gene: TRBD2
J gene: TRBJ2-1
CDR3 protein: ASRLAGDEKEQF

V gene: TRBV3-1/TRBV3-2
CDR3 length: 13
D gene: .
J gene: TRBJ1-1
CDR3 protein: ASSQDRQVPSEAF

V gene: TRBV6-2/TRBV6-3
CDR3 length: 10
D gene: .
J gene: TRBJ1-1
CDR3 protein: ASSYSEAEAF

V gene: TRBV6-2/TRBV6-3
CDR3 length: 12
D gene: TRBD1
J gene: TRBJ1-2
CDR3 protein: ASSPAGTAYGYT

V gene: TRBV5-8
CDR3 length: 12
D gene: TRBD1
J gene: TRBJ2-3
CDR3 protein: ASSVDRGTDTQY

V gene: TRBV7-2
CDR3 length: 12
D gene: TRBD2
J gene: TRBJ2-5
CDR3 protein: ASSSLAGAETQY

V gene: TRBV7-2
CDR3 length: 14
D gene: TRBD2
J gene: TRBJ2-5
CDR3 protein: ASSWRTSGVQETQY

V gene: TRBV29-1
CDR3 length: 13
D gene: TRBD2
J gene: TRBJ2-1
CDR3 protein: SVSSGRASYNEQF

V gene: TRBV7-7
CDR3 length: 13
D gene: TRBD1
J gene: TRBJ2-2
CDR3 protein: ASSFGTGDTGELF

V gene: TRBV7-2
CDR3 length: 13
D gene: .
J gene: TRBJ2-1
CDR3 protein: ASTPGPSARYEQF

V gene: TRBV7-8
CDR3 length: 17
D gene: TRBD1
J gene: TRBJ2-6
CDR3 protein: ASSLRVMGQSSGANVLT

V gene: TRBV7-2
CDR3 length: 15
D gene: TRBD2
J gene: TRBJ2-2
CDR3 protein: ASSLVGLAEDTGELF

V gene: TRBV5-5
CDR3 length: 13
D gene: TRBD1
J gene: TRBJ2-3
CDR3 protein: ASSWTGSSTDTQY

V gene: TRBV5-5
CDR3 length: 16
D gene: TRBD2
J gene: TRBJ2-2
CDR3 protein: ASSSRLLAGGNTGELF

V gene: TRBV3-1/TRBV3-2
CDR3 length: 13
D gene: .
J gene: TRBJ1-2
CDR3 protein: ASSQGSGFGYGYT

V gene: TRBV7-2
CDR3 length: 12
D gene: TRBD2
J gene: TRBJ2-7
CDR3 protein: ASSGLAGSYEQY

V gene: TRBV11-2
CDR3 length: 11
D gene: .
J gene: TRBJ2-7
CDR3 protein: ASSLGGQYEQY

V gene: TRBV5-1
CDR3 length: 20
D gene: .
J gene: TRBJ2-5
CDR3 protein: ASSPISFDWDLLKRGQETQY

V gene: TRBV29-1
CDR3 length: 10
D gene: .
J gene: TRBJ2-7
CDR3 protein: SVELASYEQY